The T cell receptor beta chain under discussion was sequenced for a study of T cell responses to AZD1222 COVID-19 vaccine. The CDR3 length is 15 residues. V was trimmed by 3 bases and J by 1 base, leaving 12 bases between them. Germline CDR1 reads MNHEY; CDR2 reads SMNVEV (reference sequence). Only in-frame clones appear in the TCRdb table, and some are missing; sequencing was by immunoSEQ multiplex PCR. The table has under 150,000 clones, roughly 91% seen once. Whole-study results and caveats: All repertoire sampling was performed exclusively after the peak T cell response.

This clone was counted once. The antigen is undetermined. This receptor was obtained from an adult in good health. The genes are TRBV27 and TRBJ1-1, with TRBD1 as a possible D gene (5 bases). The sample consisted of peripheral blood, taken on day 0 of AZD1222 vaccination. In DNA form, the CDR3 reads TGTGCCAGCAGTTTCGCAACAACAGGGAACACTGAAGCTTTCTTT. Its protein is CASSFATTGNTEAFF.